This is a list of T cell receptor beta chains from one sample in a study of blood T cell repertoires in COVID-19. The data were produced by immunoSEQ multiplex PCR, yet TCRdb's version contains in-frame clones alone and is incomplete. The data show more than 40,000 clones, 75% to 95% seen once. Sample: peripheral blood. These receptors came from a man aged 70-80 years with acute or convalescent COVID-19. The CDR3 runs from the conserved cysteine through the conserved F or W. Fields, in order: D gene, V gene, J gene, clone size, CDR3 protein, CDR3 DNA. The D gene is left open where the match is weak. The size of a clone is reported for some rows only, either as once, few or many, or as a class for expanded clones.

-,TRBV5-5,TRBJ1-1,-,CASSLVQTEAFF,TGTGCCAGCAGCTTGGTGCAGACAGAAGCTTTCTTT
-,TRBV2,TRBJ1-5,once,CASSSDRDTQHF,TGTGCCAGCAGTTCTGATCGGGACACCCAGCATTTT
TRBD1,TRBV7-2,TRBJ2-7,-,CASSQTGSPYEQYF,TGTGCCAGCAGTCAGACAGGGTCCCCCTACGAGCAGTACTTC
-,TRBV18,TRBJ2-5,-,CASSPSRAGARRPQETQYF,TGTGCCAGCTCACCGTCTAGGGCGGGGGCGCGGAGGCCCCAAGAGACCCAGTACTTC
TRBD2,TRBV28,TRBJ2-5,once,CASSLWMRGTQETQYF,TGTGCCAGCAGTTTATGGATGCGGGGGACCCAAGAGACCCAGTACTTC
TRBD1,TRBV18,TRBJ1-2,-,CASSPLNRGSHGYTF,TGTGCCAGCTCACCACTGAACAGGGGCAGCCATGGCTACACCTTC
TRBD2,TRBV9,TRBJ2-1,-,CASSIMGSGGANEQFF,TGTGCCAGCAGCATAATGGGTAGCGGGGGGGCAAATGAGCAGTTCTTC
-,TRBV14,TRBJ2-7,-,CASSLVREREQYF,TGTGCCAGCAGCCTCGTAAGAGAGAGGGAGCAGTACTTC
TRBD1,TRBV19,TRBJ1-6,-,CASTPDRVNSPLHF,TGTGCCAGTACTCCGGACAGGGTTAATTCACCCCTCCACTTT
-,TRBV28,TRBJ2-7,-,CASTRMTVSYEQYF,TGTGCCAGCACCCGCATGACAGTCTCCTACGAGCAGTACTTC
-,TRBV2,TRBJ2-5,-,CASVRGRETQYF,TGTGCCAGCGTCAGGGGACGAGAGACCCAGTACTTC
-,TRBV6-5,TRBJ1-2,-,CASTRPGQYGYTF,TGTGCCAGCACCAGACCCGGACAGTATGGCTACACCTTC
TRBD1,TRBV4-1,TRBJ1-6,-,CASSWGQEYNSPLHF,TGCGCCAGCAGCTGGGGACAGGAATATAATTCACCCCTCCACTTT
-,TRBV18,TRBJ1-1,-,CASSLGRKNTEAFF,TGTGCCAGCTCACTGGGCAGAAAGAACACTGAAGCTTTCTTT
-,TRBV30,TRBJ1-3,-,CAWSITGSGNTIYF,TGTGCCTGGAGTATAACAGGGTCTGGAAACACCATATATTTT
TRBD1,TRBV2,TRBJ1-1,-,CASRRQGAGTEAFF,TGTGCCAGCAGGCGACAGGGGGCAGGGACTGAAGCTTTCTTT
-,TRBV9,TRBJ1-1,-,CASSPVTGNTEAFF,TGTGCCAGCAGCCCTGTGACAGGGAACACTGAAGCTTTCTTT
-,TRBV25-1,TRBJ1-2,-,CASSLGGTVSNYGYTF,TGTGCCAGCAGTCTGGGAGGGACGGTCTCTAACTATGGCTACACCTTC
TRBD1,TRBV28,TRBJ1-3,-,CASTFWEVGGFRNTIYF,TGTGCCAGCACCTTCTGGGAAGTAGGGGGCTTTAGAAACACCATATATTTT
TRBD2,TRBV7-2,TRBJ2-5,-,CASSSLAGGLETQYF,TGTGCCAGCAGCTCGTTAGCGGGGGGGCTAGAGACCCAGTACTTC
-,TRBV27,TRBJ1-1,once,CASSLPGNTEAFF,TGTGCCAGCAGTTTACCGGGGAACACTGAAGCTTTCTTT
-,TRBV27,TRBJ2-3,-,CASSQKTVTDTQYF,TGTGCCAGCAGCCAAAAGACAGTCACAGATACGCAGTATTTT
-,TRBV2,TRBJ1-6,-,CASSGVAASSYNSPLHF,TGTGCCAGCAGTGGTGTGGCAGCTAGCTCCTATAATTCACCCCTCCACTTT
-,TRBV6-2/TRBV6-3,TRBJ1-1,once,CASSEDLNTEAFF,TGTGCCAGCAGTGAGGATCTGAACACTGAAGCTTTCTTT
-,TRBV2,TRBJ2-1,-,CASRGYNLGVGEQFF,TGTGCCAGCAGAGGCTACAATTTAGGGGTTGGTGAGCAGTTCTTC
TRBD1,TRBV7-7,TRBJ1-6,-,CASRGGQVIGSPLHF,TGTGCTAGCCGAGGTGGACAGGTGATTGGTTCACCCCTCCACTTT
TRBD2,TRBV18,TRBJ2-7,once,CASSPRLAGGLGEQYF,TGTGCCAGCTCACCAAGGCTAGCGGGGGGGCTTGGCGAGCAGTACTTC
TRBD1,TRBV19,TRBJ2-7,-,CASSRQGVEYF,TGTGCCAGTAGTAGACAGGGAGTGGAGTACTTC
-,TRBV14,TRBJ1-6,-,CASSQEFRGSPLHF,TGTGCCAGCAGCCAAGAATTCAGGGGATCACCCCTCCACTTT
-,TRBV5-1,TRBJ2-2,-,CASAQTRFGGNTGELFF,TGCGCCAGCGCCCAGACGAGGTTCGGGGGGAACACCGGGGAGCTGTTTTTT
TRBD1,TRBV7-2,TRBJ1-5,-,CASSPTGVQPQHF,TGTGCCAGCAGCCCGACAGGGGTTCAGCCCCAGCATTTT
-,TRBV5-5,TRBJ1-3,once,CASSLEQASGNTIYF,TGTGCCAGCAGCTTGGAGCAAGCCTCTGGAAACACCATATATTTT
-,TRBV7-2,TRBJ1-6,-,CASSLPGGALSALHF,TGTGCCAGCAGCTTACCGGGAGGGGCACTGTCCGCCCTCCACTTT
-,TRBV9,TRBJ1-2,-,CASSEDPSGTRGGYTF,TGTGCCAGCAGCGAAGATCCTTCCGGGACACGAGGAGGCTACACCTTC
-,TRBV7-2,TRBJ2-7,-,CASSIRGGDLYEQYF,TGTGCCAGCAGCATAAGGGGGGGGGACCTCTACGAGCAGTACTTC
-,TRBV18,TRBJ1-4,-,CASSPLRTGKTNEKLFF,TGTGCCAGCTCACCGCTGCGAACAGGGAAAACTAATGAAAAACTGTTTTTT
-,TRBV7-9,TRBJ2-7,few,CASSLDLGLSSYEQYF,TGTGCCAGCAGCTTGGACTTGGGATTGAGCTCCTACGAGCAGTACTTC
TRBD1,TRBV9,TRBJ1-2,-,CASTPGQGNYGYTF,TGTGCCAGCACCCCGGGACAGGGTAACTATGGCTACACCTTC
-,TRBV7-6,TRBJ1-3,-,CASSAQGSGNTIYF,TGTGCCAGCAGCGCCCAGGGATCCGGAAACACCATATATTTT
TRBD1,TRBV9,TRBJ1-4,-,CASSPRRGPEDEKLFF,TGTGCCAGCAGCCCACGCAGGGGGCCTGAAGATGAAAAACTGTTTTTT
TRBD1,TRBV14,TRBJ2-1,-,CASSQDIGTGYNEQFF,TGTGCCAGCAGCCAAGATATAGGGACAGGGTACAATGAGCAGTTCTTC
-,TRBV21-1,TRBJ2-4,-,CASSKLAQAKNIQYF,TGTGCCAGCAGCAAATTAGCTCAAGCCAAAAACATTCAGTACTTC
TRBD2,TRBV7-9,TRBJ2-1,-,CASSLRSTSGTNYNEQFF,TGTGCCAGCAGCTTACGGTCGACTAGCGGGACCAACTACAATGAGCAGTTCTTC
-,TRBV20-1,TRBJ1-2,few,CSARRREGYTF,TGCAGTGCTCGCAGGAGGGAGGGCTACACCTTC
TRBD1,TRBV5-1,TRBJ1-1,-,CASSTGTGNTEAFF,TGCGCCAGCAGCACCGGGACAGGGAACACTGAAGCTTTCTTT
-,TRBV7-9,TRBJ2-3,once,CASTPPAGDTQYF,TGTGCCAGCACCCCCCCAGCGGGAGATACGCAGTATTTT
-,TRBV6-5,TRBJ1-1,few,CASSYSKREMNTEAFF,TGTGCCAGCAGTTACTCGAAGCGAGAAATGAACACTGAAGCTTTCTTT
TRBD1,TRBV6-2/TRBV6-3,TRBJ1-6,-,CASTPTDRGRVSYNSPLHF,TGTGCCAGCACCCCCACGGACAGGGGGCGAGTTTCCTATAATTCACCCCTCCACTTT
-,TRBV5-1,TRBJ1-3,-,CASSSRGDTIYF,TGCGCCAGCAGCTCCCGCGGAGACACCATATATTTT
TRBD1,TRBV27,TRBJ2-7,once,CASSRDRGTEQYF,TGTGCCAGCAGCCGGGACAGGGGAACCGAGCAGTACTTC